The TCR beta chain under discussion was sequenced for a study of blood T cells in healthy people across ages. General observations from the study: In long-lived donors, naive CD4+ cell counts and diversity exceeded those of aged donors. Per-million-T-cell TCR beta diversity fell roughly linearly with age.

A second PCR of 7 to 11 cycles used a sample-barcoded 5' primer and a J-beta primer mix. Researchers report that a template-switch adaptor with 12 random nucleotides tagged each cDNA molecule. Using its own MiXCR run on the 5' RACE reads, TCRdb lists one record per CDR3 protein. The sample lists fewer than 1,000,000 distinct CDR3 sequences, about 47% occurring once. In regard to this clonotype: Its antigen is as yet unknown.

Germline values: CDR1 MNHEY, CDR2 SMNVEV (reference sequence). V was pared by 4 bases and J by 4 bases, with 23 bases between. The CDR3 loop spans 18 amino acids. The chain has TRBV27 and TRBJ2-1, with a possible D match to TRBD2 (6 bases). The receptor was derived from an elderly man in good health. The sequenced sample was blood. CDR3 protein: CASSYRVDQRALYNEQFF. CDR3 DNA: TGTGCCAGCAGTTACCGCGTCGACCAGCGGGCCCTTTACAATGAGCAGTTCTTC.